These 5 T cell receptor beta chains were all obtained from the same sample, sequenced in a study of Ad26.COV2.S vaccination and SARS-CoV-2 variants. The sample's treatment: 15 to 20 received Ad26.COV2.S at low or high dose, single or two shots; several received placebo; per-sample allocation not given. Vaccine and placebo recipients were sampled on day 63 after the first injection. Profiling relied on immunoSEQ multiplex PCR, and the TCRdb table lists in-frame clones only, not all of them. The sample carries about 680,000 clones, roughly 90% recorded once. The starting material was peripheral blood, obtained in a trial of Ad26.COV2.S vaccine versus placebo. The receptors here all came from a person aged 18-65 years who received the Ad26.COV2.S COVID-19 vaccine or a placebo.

Written as DNA, the CDR3 is TGTGCCAGCAGCTTACTTTCGTCCGACAGTCGGGGGCAGTACTTC. This translates into CASSLLSSDSRGQYF. This chain joins TRBV5-4 and TRBJ2-7; D possibly matches TRBD1 or TRBD2 (5 bases each). The CDR3 totals 15 residues. Germline assignment: CDR1 SGHNT and CDR2 YYREEE (reference sequence). V shed 2 bases and J shed 9 bases, with 21 bases lying between them. The complete variable domain, with remaining parts taken from reference TRBV5-4 and TRBJ2-7, reads ETGVTQSPTHLIKTRGQQVTLRCSSQSGHNTVSWYQQALGQGPQFIFQYYREEENGRGNFPPRFSGLQFPNYSSELNVNALELDDSALYLCASSLLSSDSRGQYFGPGTRLTVT.

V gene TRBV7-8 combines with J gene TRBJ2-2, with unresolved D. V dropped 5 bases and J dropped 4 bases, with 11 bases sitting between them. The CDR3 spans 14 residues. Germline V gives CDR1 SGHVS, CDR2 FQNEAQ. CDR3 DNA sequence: TGTGCCAGCAGCCTCACCGGCTTCACCGGGGAGCTGTTTTTT. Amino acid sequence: CASSLTGFTGELFF.

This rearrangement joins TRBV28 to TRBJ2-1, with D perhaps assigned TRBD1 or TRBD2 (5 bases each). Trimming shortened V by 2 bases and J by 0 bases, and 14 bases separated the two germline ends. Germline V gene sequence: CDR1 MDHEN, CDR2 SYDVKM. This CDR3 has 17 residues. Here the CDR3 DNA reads TGTGCCAGCAGTTTACTAGAGGGGCCAACCTCCTACAATGAGCAGTTCTTC. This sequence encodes CASSLLEGPTSYNEQFF.

In DNA form, the CDR3 reads TGTGCCAGCCCGGGACAGAGCTCCTACGAGCAGTACTTC. It yields the protein CASPGQSSYEQYF. The V and J genes are TRBV21-1 and TRBJ2-7; the table assigns TRBD1, which was not confirmed against the DNA. TRBV21-1 is a pseudogene segment. The CDR3 extends over 13 amino acids.

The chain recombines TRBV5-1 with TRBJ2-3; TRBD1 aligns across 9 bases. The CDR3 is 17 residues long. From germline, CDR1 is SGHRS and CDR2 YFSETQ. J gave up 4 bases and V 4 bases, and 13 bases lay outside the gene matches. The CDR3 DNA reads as TGCGCCAGCAGCACATCCCGGGACAGGGTAGTTTCAGATACGCAGTATTTT. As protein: CASSTSRDRVVSDTQYF.